This TCR beta chain was captured in a study of T cells after yellow fever vaccination. Turning to the study itself: With SMART-Seq v4 Ultra Low Input, the fractions containing low cell numbers were prepared. Broader study findings: The bulk population could contribute abundant contaminating clonotypes to FACS-sorted repertoires.

Template switching with 5'RACE generated the TCR cDNA and added a universal primer site and UMIs. TCRdb reprocessed the 5' RACE reads with MiXCR, giving one entry per CDR3 protein. Of about 300,000 distinct CDR3 sequences listed, around 8.6% are singletons. This CDR3 is built from 16 residues. V lost 0 bases to trimming and J lost 8 bases, with 16 bases between them. Germline V gene data show CDR1 as LGHDT and CDR2 as YNNKEL (reference sequence). This clonotype was counted ten times or more. Its antigen is not identified. The sample consisted of CD4+ T cells sorted from PBMCs, taken 5 days after the yellow fever booster vaccination. The source is a man younger than 35 who received the YFV17D yellow fever vaccine. The chain recombines TRBV3-1 with TRBJ1-4, with D tentatively TRBD1 (5 bases). CDR3 loop: CASSQDLGQGNEKLFF. In DNA form, the CDR3 reads TGTGCCAGCAGCCAAGATTTGGGCCAGGGTAACGAAAAACTGTTTTTT.